This entry lists 2 T cell receptor beta chains sequenced from one sample in a study of OX40 agonist ivuxolimab in advanced cancers. Produced via immunoSEQ multiplex PCR; TCRdb's table is partial and in-frame only. Of about 52,000 clones detected, 90% to 95% appear once; the ten largest clones hold 12%. This specimen was CD4+ or CD8+ T cells sorted from blood, taken in a trial of the OX40 agonist ivuxolimab. These receptors all come from an adult with an advanced solid tumor such as melanoma, head and neck, liver or kidney cancer.

This clone was detected only once. This chain uses TRBV28 with TRBJ2-5, with TRBD1 identical over 10 bases. The CDR3 is 17 residues long. CDR1 is MDHEN and CDR2 is SYDVKM in the germline V gene. V trimming: 5 bases; J trimming: 3 bases; junction bases outside the gene matches: 12. This CDR3 reads CASSPLRQGAPKETQYF. The CDR3 nucleotides are TGTGCCAGCAGTCCCCTCCGACAGGGGGCCCCGAAAGAGACCCAGTACTTC.

CDR3 residues: CASRQGARPGANVLTF. DNA for the CDR3: TGTGCAAGTCGCCAGGGAGCCAGGCCTGGGGCCAACGTCCTGACTTTC. This chain uses TRBV12-2 with TRBJ2-6. TRBV12-2 is assigned pseudogene status. The CDR3 has 16 residues.